This T cell receptor beta chain was retrieved from a study of T-cell reconstitution after alpha-beta-depleted transplantation in children (dated by TCRdb to about 2016). In the study overall: Using TCR repertoire profiling, the study followed T-cell immune reconstitution in a quantitative way in children after TCRalphabeta/CD19-depleted allogeneic hematopoietic cell transplantation. Overall study results and their limits: Over the following months the frequencies of hyperexpanded clones went down, and after one year T-cell counts and TCRbeta diversity were mostly credited to newly produced T cells. The high TCRbeta diversity at day 60 in some patients was ascribed to recipient T cells and intrathymic progenitors that had survived conditioning. The apparently early recovery of alphabetaT-cell counts about two months after transplant reportedly depended on only several hundred rapidly expanded clones that came from non-depleted graft cells.

The sample's treatment or condition label is to be understood as: allogeneic hematopoietic cell transplantation with graft depleted of TCRalphabeta T cells and CD19 B cells. The children who served as transplant recipients had been given grafts of TCRalphabeta/CD19-depleted allogeneic hematopoietic cells. After removal of 6 bases from V and 2 bases from J, the junction retains 5 bases not matched to a gene. Including cysteine and phenylalanine, the CDR3 has 14 amino acids. The retained sequence is limited to the CDR3, 42 bases, with the frame set at the first base. Comment on this clonotype: This receptor's antigen is unknown. No per-base quality is available; no much larger clone lies one base away.

The library was prepared using PCR. This sample was sequenced with an Illumina HiSeq 2500. Molecular barcoding was employed in the preparation of TCR libraries, with unique molecular identifiers being used to normalize TCRbeta repertoire quantification. The public reads were reprocessed in TCRdb via fastp at Q25 and MiXCR, keeping in-frame beta chains. Rows with a matching CDR3 protein are joined into one entry that keeps the most common DNA and genes. This sample lists 530,000 or so distinct CDR3 sequences; roughly 30% were detected once. 35% to 40% of the sample lies in the top ten. The material sequenced was PBMCs, taken before TCRalphabeta/CD19-depleted stem cell transplant. The sequence links TRBV12-3 or TRBV12-4 to TRBJ2-7, with 9 bases aligning to TRBD2. This receptor was identified in a boy under three years old with Wiskott-Aldrich syndrome, due to receive a stem cell transplant. For the CDR3, the sequence is CASRGSGSTYEQYF. In nucleotides, the sequence is TGTGCCAGCAGGGGTAGCGGGAGTACCTACGAGCAGTACTTC.